This T cell receptor (beta chain) was sequenced during a study of T cells in Graves' hyperthyroidism and ophthalmopathy. This clonotype was detected ten times or more. Amplification of TCR beta CDR3 regions used RNA as the template. The TCR CDR3 was amplified in a first-round RT-PCR using the HTBI primer set. TCRdb called the multiplex PCR reads again in MiXCR, with one record for every CDR3 protein. The top ten clones hold around 7.7% of a sample with about 580,000 distinct CDR3 sequences, 35% to 55% of them seen once. The germline CDR1 and CDR2 sequences are ENHRY and SYGVKD. V trimming: 0 bases; J trimming: 7 bases; junction bases outside the gene matches: 6. The CDR3 runs 15 residues. The diagnoses drew upon clinical symptoms, serum thyroxine and TRAb, thyroid ultrasound and orbital computed tomography.

The TCR comes from a woman younger than 35 with Graves' hyperthyroidism. The V and J genes are TRBV10-3 and TRBJ2-7; the match to TRBD1 covers 10 bases. Sequencing used peripheral blood or thyroid tissue (not recorded which). CDR3 sequence reads: CAISESGTGAWEQYF. CDR3 bases: TGTGCCATCAGTGAGTCGGGGACAGGGGCGTGGGAGCAGTACTTC.